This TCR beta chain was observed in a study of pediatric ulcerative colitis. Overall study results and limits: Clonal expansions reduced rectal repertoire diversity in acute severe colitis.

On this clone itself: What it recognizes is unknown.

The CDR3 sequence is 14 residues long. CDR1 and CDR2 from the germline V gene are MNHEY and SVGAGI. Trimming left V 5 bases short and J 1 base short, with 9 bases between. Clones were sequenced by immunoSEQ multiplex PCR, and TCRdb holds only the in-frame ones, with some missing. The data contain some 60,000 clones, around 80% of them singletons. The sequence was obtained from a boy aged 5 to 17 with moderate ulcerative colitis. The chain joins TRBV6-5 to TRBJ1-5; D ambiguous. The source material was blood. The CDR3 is CASSPTRSNQPQHF. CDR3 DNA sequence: TGTGCCAGCAGTCCAACACGGAGCAATCAGCCCCAGCATTTT.